A single sample gave rise to the 23 T cell receptor beta chains below, sequenced in a study of blood T cell repertoires in COVID-19. The protocol was immunoSEQ multiplex PCR, while the TCRdb copy is restricted to in-frame clones and leaves out a portion. This table has about 80,000 clones, roughly 91% appearing once. The source material was peripheral blood. The receptors originated from a woman between 50 and 59 years old in a cohort sampled during active COVID-19.

This sequence joins TRBV7-9 and TRBJ1-2; 7 positions agree with TRBD1. V trimming: 3 bases; J trimming: 9 bases; junction bases outside the gene matches: 7. This CDR3 is built from 13 residues. Germline values: CDR1 SEHNR, CDR2 FQNEAQ (reference sequence). The DNA for the CDR3 is TGTGCCAGCAGCTTCCAGGGGGTTTCTCGCTACACCTTC. This translates into CASSFQGVSRYTF.

This chain joins TRBV3-1 (or the pseudogene TRBV3-2) and TRBJ2-3, with 8 bases identical to TRBD2. With 1 base clipped from V and 3 bases from J, the junction kept 3 bases outside the gene matches. The CDR3 runs 15 residues. Germline CDR1 is LGHDT and CDR2 is YNNKEL (reference sequence). DNA for the CDR3: TGTGCCAGCAGCCAAGCCGGGGGGGCTACAGATACGCAGTATTTT. Its translation is CASSQAGGATDTQYF.

This clone has just one count. The chain recombines TRBV28 with TRBJ1-4, with a tentative D call TRBD1 (6 bases). Trimming took off 5 bases at V and 8 bases at J, with 18 bases between the two ends. Germline loops: CDR1 MDHEN, CDR2 SYDVKM. This CDR3 is 15 amino acids long. Written as DNA, the CDR3 is TGTGCCAGCAGTAAGAACAGGGTCCGGGGAGAAAAACTGTTTTTT. Translation: CASSKNRVRGEKLFF.

This clone appeared a few times. CDR3 region: CASSVRYYEQYF. Written as DNA, the CDR3 is TGTGCCAGCAGCGTTAGATACTACGAGCAGTACTTC. The chain is built from TRBV13 and TRBJ2-7; the D is unclear. Germline assignment: CDR1 PRHDT and CDR2 FYEKMQ (reference sequence). Trimming cost V 5 bases and J 3 bases, with 8 bases left between them. The CDR3 runs 12 residues.

The CDR3 loop is CASSLEQGAREQYF. The DNA for the CDR3 is TGCGCCAGCAGCTTGGAACAGGGGGCGCGCGAGCAGTACTTC. V usage is TRBV5-1 and J usage is TRBJ2-7; TRBD1 matches at 9 bases. Germline V gene sequence: CDR1 SGHRS, CDR2 YFSETQ. CDR3 length: 14 residues. The V segment lost 0 bases and the J segment 6 bases; nucleotides outside the gene matches: 4.

CDR3 loop: CASSFRQGGFYEQYF. CDR3 DNA sequence: TGTGCCAGCAGCTTCAGGCAGGGAGGATTCTACGAGCAGTACTTC. This rearrangement joins TRBV7-2 to TRBJ2-7; D is perhaps TRBD2 (6 bases). This CDR3 comprises 15 residues. The germline gives CDR1 SGHTA, CDR2 FQGNSA. Between the trimmed V and J ends, which lost 3 bases and 3 bases, there was a span of 15 bases.

The V call is TRBV6-6, the J call TRBJ2-3; no reliable D call. This CDR3 has 13 residues. The ends were cut back, 6 bases at V and 0 bases at J, with 7 bases in the middle. CDR1 is MNHNY, CDR2 SVGAGI, per germline (reference sequence). CDR3 loop: CASRESSTDTQYF. The CDR3 nucleotides are TGTGCCAGCAGGGAGAGTAGCACAGATACGCAGTATTTT.

This chain links TRBV13 with TRBJ1-1; D may be TRBD1 (5 bases). The CDR3 is 13 amino acids. Trimming took off 5 bases at V and 1 base at J, with 8 bases between the two ends. Per germline, CDR1 PRHDT and CDR2 FYEKMQ (reference sequence). The CDR3 region has the DNA TGTGCCAGCAGCCCTCAGGGGAACACTGAAGCTTTCTTT. Amino acid sequence: CASSPQGNTEAFF. The full variable domain, its missing parts supplied by reference TRBV13 and TRBJ1-1, is AAGVIQSPRHLIKEKRETATLKCYPIPRHDTVYWYQQGPGQDPQFLISFYEKMQSDKGSIPDRFSAQQFSDYHSELNMSSLELGDSALYFCASSPQGNTEAFFGQGTRLTVV.

V gene TRBV5-1 combines with J gene TRBJ1-2; 9 positions match TRBD1. The CDR3 extends over 14 amino acids. Germline values: CDR1 SGHRS, CDR2 YFSETQ. The V segment lost 2 bases and the J segment 7 bases; nucleotides outside the gene matches: 6. The CDR3 spells CASSLSQGAGGYTF. The CDR3 DNA follows: TGCGCCAGCAGCTTATCACAGGGGGCAGGTGGCTACACCTTC.

A single count supports this clone. The chain links TRBV19 to TRBJ1-4; 8 bases are a match to TRBD1. Germline CDR1 is LNHDA and CDR2 is SQIVND (reference sequence). V lost 7 bases and J lost 7; bases outside the gene matches: 5. This CDR3 comprises 13 residues. This CDR3 is CASTDRGSEKLFF. As DNA, the CDR3 is TGTGCCAGTACCGACAGGGGTAGTGAAAAACTGTTTTTT.

This clone was observed once. The gene calls are TRBV7-2 and TRBJ1-2; a possible D gene is TRBD1 (6 bases). Germline CDR1 is SGHTA and CDR2 is FQGNSA. This CDR3 region has 13 residues. V lost 5 bases to trimming and J lost 4 bases, with 11 bases between them. The CDR3 region is CASSRPGAYGYTF. CDR3 bases: TGTGCCAGCAGCCGGCCAGGGGCCTATGGCTACACCTTC. Combining the CDR3 with reference TRBV7-2 and TRBJ1-2 gives the whole variable domain GAGVSQSPSNKVTEKGKDVELRCDPISGHTALYWYRQSLGQGLEFLIYFQGNSAPDKSGLPSDRFSAERTGGSVSTLTIQRTQQEDSAVYLCASSRPGAYGYTFGSGTRLTVV.

This rearrangement joins TRBV7-8 to TRBJ2-7; D is perhaps TRBD2 (6 bases). The CDR3 extends over 13 amino acids. Germline CDR1 is SGHVS and CDR2 is FQNEAQ. V lost 4 bases to trimming and J lost 6 bases, with 13 bases between them. As DNA, the CDR3 is TGTGCCAGCAGCTACAAACGGGACTCCGAGCAGTACTTC. Protein: CASSYKRDSEQYF.

This sequence joins TRBV24-1 and TRBJ2-7, with D possibly TRBD1 on 5 matching bases. The germline gives CDR1 KGHDR, CDR2 SFDVKD. The CDR3 is 15 residues long. Trimming removed 9 bases from V and 5 bases from J, with 22 bases in between. The CDR3, as DNA: TGTGCCACCCGAGTGGCTACGAAGGGGCCGAACGAGCAGTACTTC. This translates into CATRVATKGPNEQYF.

V gene TRBV5-1 combines with J gene TRBJ2-6, with TRBD1 as a possible D gene (6 bases). The germline V gene has CDR1 SGHRS and CDR2 YFSETQ. Trimming left V 5 bases short and J 1 base short, with 16 bases between. This CDR3 is 17 amino acids long. The CDR3 nucleotides are TGCGCCAGCAGTGTAATTAACAGGGTGTCTGGGGCCAACGTCCTGACTTTC. Its translation is CASSVINRVSGANVLTF.

The chain combines TRBV6-2 or TRBV6-3 with TRBJ2-1; 9 bases agree with TRBD1. Germline CDR1 and CDR2: MNHEY and SVGEGT. After removal of 6 bases from V and 7 bases from J, the junction contained 4 bases not matched to a gene. The CDR3 is 13 residues long. The CDR3: CASSGQGWNEQFF. The DNA of the CDR3 is TGTGCCAGCAGCGGACAGGGGTGGAATGAGCAGTTCTTC.

The CDR3 nucleotides are TGTGCCAGCAGCTTACTATCACTAGCGGGAGAGGCAGATACGCAGTATTTT. This gives the protein CASSLLSLAGEADTQYF. The chain joins TRBV7-9 to TRBJ2-3; 11 nucleotides agree with TRBD2. Germline V gives CDR1 SEHNR, CDR2 FQNEAQ (reference sequence). The junction had 8 bases not matched to a gene; V was cut back by 2 bases and J by 4 bases. The CDR3 is 17 amino acids.

CDR3 sequence (DNA): TGTGCCAGCAGCCTACAGGGGGTAGACAATCAGCCCCAGCATTTT. Residues: CASSLQGVDNQPQHF. The chain joins TRBV2 to TRBJ1-5; the match to TRBD1 covers 8 bases. The CDR3 covers 15 residues. J was trimmed by 3 bases and V by 6 bases; bases with no gene match: 7. Germline values: CDR1 SNHLY, CDR2 FYNNEI.

The chain links TRBV5-1 to TRBJ2-1, with 8 bases identical to TRBD1. J lost 8 bases, V lost 3 bases, and 7 bases had no gene match. Germline lookup yields CDR1 SGHRS and CDR2 YFSETQ. This CDR3 is built from 14 residues. The CDR3 sequence is CASSWTAGGYEQFF. The CDR3 nucleotides are TGCGCCAGCAGCTGGACGGCAGGGGGCTATGAGCAGTTCTTC. The full variable domain, completed using reference TRBV5-1 and TRBJ2-1, is KAGVTQTPRYLIKTRGQQVTLSCSPISGHRSVSWYQQTPGQGLQFLFEYFSETQRNKGNFPGRFSGRQFSNSRSEMNVSTLELGDSALYLCASSWTAGGYEQFFGPGTRLTVL.

The J gene is TRBJ2-3, the V gene TRBV6-6; maybe TRBD1 (5 bases). Trimming cost V 5 bases and J 2 bases, with 14 bases left between them. CDR1 is MNHNY, CDR2 SVGAGI, per germline (reference sequence). CDR3 length: 15 amino acids. The CDR3: CASSPLGETTDTQYF. The CDR3 coding sequence is TGTGCCAGCAGTCCATTAGGGGAAACCACAGATACGCAGTATTTT.

This chain connects TRBV6-1 to TRBJ1-2; possible D gene TRBD1, 5 bases. This CDR3 is 13 amino acids long. The V and J ends lost 1 base and 7 bases respectively, with 10 bases between them. Germline V gives CDR1 MNHNS, CDR2 SASEGT. Written as DNA, the CDR3 is TGTGCCAGCAGTGAAGTAGACAGCCGTGGCTACACCTTC. Translation gives CASSEVDSRGYTF.

The chain is built from TRBV18 and TRBJ2-4, with TRBD1 matching 7 bases. This CDR3 has 17 residues. CDR1 and CDR2 from the germline V gene are KGHSH and LQKENI. J was trimmed by 0 bases and V by 4 bases; bases with no gene match: 9. CDR3 amino acids: CASSQTGQNLAKNIQYF. The CDR3 DNA follows: TGTGCCAGCTCACAAACGGGACAGAACCTAGCCAAAAACATTCAGTACTTC.

As regards this clone: At the DNA level, this CDR3 is encoded by other sequences in the same sample as well. This chain connects TRBV7-9 to TRBJ1-3; 8 bases are shared with TRBD1. Germline CDR1 is SEHNR and CDR2 is FQNEAQ (reference sequence). V lost 5 bases to trimming and J lost 3 bases; unmatched junction nucleotides: 3. The CDR3 sequence is 14 residues long. This chain's CDR3 is CASSLTGVGNTIYF. The CDR3 DNA sequence: TGTGCCAGCAGCCTGACAGGGGTTGGAAACACCATATATTTT.

This clone was seen only a few times. The V call is TRBV6-5, the J call TRBJ1-1; D is unresolved. Between the trimmed V and J ends, which lost 6 bases and 8 bases, there was a span of 19 bases. Germline V gene data show CDR1 as MNHEY and CDR2 as SVGAGI. This CDR3 spans 14 amino acids. This CDR3 reads CASSQEVAYGEAFF. CDR3 nucleotides: TGTGCCAGCAGCCAGGAGGTGGCGTATGGGGAAGCTTTCTTT.